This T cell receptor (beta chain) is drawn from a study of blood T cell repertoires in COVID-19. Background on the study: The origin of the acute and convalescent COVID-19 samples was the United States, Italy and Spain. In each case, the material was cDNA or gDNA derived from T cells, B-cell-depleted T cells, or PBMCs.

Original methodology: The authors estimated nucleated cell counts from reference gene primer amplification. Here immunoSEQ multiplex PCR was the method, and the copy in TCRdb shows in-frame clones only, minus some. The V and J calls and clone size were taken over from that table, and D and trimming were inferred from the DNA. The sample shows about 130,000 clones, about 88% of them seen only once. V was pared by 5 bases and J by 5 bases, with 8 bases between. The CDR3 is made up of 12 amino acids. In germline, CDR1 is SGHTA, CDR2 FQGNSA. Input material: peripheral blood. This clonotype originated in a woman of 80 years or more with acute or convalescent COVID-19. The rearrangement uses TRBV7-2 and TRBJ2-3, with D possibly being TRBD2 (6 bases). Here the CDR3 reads CASSRGLDTQYF. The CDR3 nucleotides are TGTGCCAGCAGCCGGGGGTTAGATACGCAGTATTTT.